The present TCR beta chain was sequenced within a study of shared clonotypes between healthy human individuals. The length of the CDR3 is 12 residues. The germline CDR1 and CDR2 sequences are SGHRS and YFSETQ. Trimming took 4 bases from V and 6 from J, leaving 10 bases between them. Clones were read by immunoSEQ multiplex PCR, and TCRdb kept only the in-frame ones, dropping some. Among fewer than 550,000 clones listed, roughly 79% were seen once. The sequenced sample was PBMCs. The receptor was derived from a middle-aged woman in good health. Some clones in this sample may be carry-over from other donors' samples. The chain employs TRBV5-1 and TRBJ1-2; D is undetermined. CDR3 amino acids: CASSPRGNGYTF. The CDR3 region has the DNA TGCGCCAGCAGCCCACGGGGAAATGGCTACACCTTC.